One and the same sample provided the 19 T cell receptor beta chains below, sequenced in a study of T cell repertoires in cytomegalovirus infection (dated 2019 in TCRdb). Antigens for these TCRs are unknown. The sample was run on an Illumina HiSeq 1500. TCRdb applied fastp at Q25 and MiXCR to the public reads, then kept only in-frame beta chains. Rows merge per CDR3 protein into single entries with the most common DNA and genes. For this sample the table gives about a million distinct CDR3 sequences, of which approximately 30% were detected only once. The ten most abundant clones make up roughly 13% of the sample. Interpreted using the paper, the treatment or condition label stands for: in vitro stimulation with specific CMV peptide epitopes to enrich CMV-specific T cells. Source: cultured CD8+ T cells from PBMCs, taken from culture after CMV antigen stimulation. These receptors came from a human donor in good health (CMV status not recorded). Some clones in this sample may be carry-over from other donors' samples.

The CDR3 loop reads CASSLSGRWETQYF. CDR3 DNA sequence: TGTGCCAGCAGCCTTAGCGGGAGATGGGAGACCCAGTACTTC. This chain links TRBV12-3 or TRBV12-4 with TRBJ2-5; 9 bases map to TRBD2. The CDR3 runs to 14 residues. J gave up 5 bases and V 6 bases, and 7 bases lay outside the gene matches.

This clonotype was observed a handful of times. The chain employs TRBV29-1 and TRBJ1-1; D might be TRBD1 (6 bases). This CDR3 has 13 amino acids. Germline CDR1 is SQVTM and CDR2 is ANQGSEA. Trimming took 6 bases from V and 6 from J, leaving 17 bases between them. In nucleotides, the CDR3 is TGCAGCGTGACCCGGACAGATCATGCTGAAGCTTTCTTT. It translates to CSVTRTDHAEAFF.

The genes are TRBV12-3 or TRBV12-4 and TRBJ1-1; no clear D. This CDR3 has 13 residues. V dropped 7 bases and J dropped 3 bases, with 12 bases sitting between them. The CDR3 spells CASTFRAYTEAFF. The CDR3 DNA sequence: TGTGCCAGCACTTTTAGGGCTTACACTGAAGCTTTCTTT.

The sample holds a few counts of this clonotype. This rearrangement joins TRBV19 to TRBJ2-1, with D maybe TRBD2 (6 bases). Germline loops: CDR1 LNHDA, CDR2 SQIVND (reference sequence). The CDR3 covers 13 residues. The ends were cut back, 5 bases at V and 8 bases at J, with 13 bases in the middle. In DNA, the CDR3 is TGTGCCAGTAGTGAGGGACCGGGGGATGAGCAGTTCTTC. As protein: CASSEGPGDEQFF. The whole variable domain, remainder taken from reference TRBV19 and TRBJ2-1, is DGGITQSPKYLFRKEGQNVTLSCEQNLNHDAMYWYRQDPGQGLRLIYYSQIVNDFQKGDIAEGYSVSREKKESFPLTVTSAQKNPTAFYLCASSEGPGDEQFFGPGTRLTVL.

This clonotype was seen at least ten times. The CDR3 here is CASSLGAYEQYV. CDR3 DNA: TGTGCCAGCAGCTTAGGAGCGTACGAGCAGTACGTC. The rearrangement links TRBV7-2 to TRBJ2-7, with D hard to call. The CDR3 length is 12 residues. V lost 1 base and J lost 4, with 5 bases in between. CDR1 is SGHTA, CDR2 FQGNSA, per germline.

This clonotype occurred a few times. The chain combines TRBV27 with TRBJ2-2; 7 bases match TRBD1. V shed 2 bases, J shed 4 bases, and the junction held 4 bases outside the gene matches. CDR1 and CDR2 from the germline V gene are MNHEY and SMNVEV (reference sequence). The CDR3 is 15 residues long. The CDR3 DNA sequence: TGTGCCAGCAGTTTAAAAACAGGGGTCACCGGGGAGCTGTTTTTT. Amino acid sequence: CASSLKTGVTGELFF.

Only a few counts were recorded for this clonotype. The V gene is TRBV12-3 or TRBV12-4, the J gene TRBJ1-5; D ambiguous. This CDR3 contains 14 residues. V was clipped by 4 bases and J by 2 bases, with 9 bases between them. CDR3 DNA sequence: TGTGCCAGCAGTTATGGACCGGGCAATCAGCCCCAGCATTTT. This gives the protein CASSYGPGNQPQHF.

The gene calls are TRBV15 and TRBJ2-3, with no clear D. Per germline, CDR1 LNHNV and CDR2 YYDKDF (reference sequence). The CDR3 spans 13 residues. Trimming took 0 bases from V and 2 from J, leaving 3 bases between them. DNA of the CDR3: TGTGCCACCAGCAGAGACCACACAGATACGCAGTATTTT. Protein product: CATSRDHTDTQYF.

This clonotype was seen repeatedly, ten times or more. The chain joins TRBV7-2 to TRBJ1-1; 7 nucleotides agree with TRBD1. Germline CDR1 is SGHTA and CDR2 is FQGNSA. The CDR3 totals 14 residues. After removal of 0 bases from V and 5 bases from J, the junction contained 3 bases not matched to a gene. The CDR3 bases are TGTGCCAGCAGCTTAGCGAACAGGGGTACTGAAGCTTTCTTT. Its protein product is CASSLANRGTEAFF.

A few counts support this clonotype. This chain connects TRBV10-3 to TRBJ1-1; the D is unclear. The CDR3 contains 15 residues. V was clipped by 0 bases and J by 5 bases, with 13 bases between them. The germline CDR1 and CDR2 sequences are ENHRY and SYGVKD. In DNA form, the CDR3 reads TGTGCCATCAGTGAGTCACCCACAGTCGGGACTGAAGCTTTCTTT. Translation gives CAISESPTVGTEAFF.

This clonotype was counted at least ten times. The chain employs TRBV28 and TRBJ2-7; D is undetermined. V was cut by 7 bases and J by 0 bases, with 28 bases left in between. The CDR3 is 19 residues long. CDR1 is MDHEN and CDR2 is SYDVKM in the germline V gene. The CDR3 protein is CASTPRVRSRARSSYEQYV. DNA for the CDR3: TGTGCCAGCACCCCCCGGGTACGCTCAAGGGCCCGAAGCTCCTACGAGCAGTACGTC.

The chain carries TRBV7-9 and TRBJ2-5; 7 nucleotides line up with TRBD1. Trimming cost V 8 bases and J 4 bases; bases outside gene matches: 10. The CDR3 has 14 residues. The germline V gene has CDR1 SEHNR and CDR2 FQNEAQ (reference sequence). CDR3 sequence (DNA): TGTGCCAGCCAATTAAGGGGGCGGGCAGAGACCCAGTACTTC. This encodes CASQLRGRAETQYF.

This clonotype was seen only a few times. The V and J genes are TRBV12-5 and TRBJ1-1; no clear D. Deletions cut 0 bases from V and 8 bases from J, with 19 bases between. Germline V lookup: CDR1 LGHNT, CDR2 FRNRAP. The CDR3 is 16 residues long. The CDR3 here is CASGLVPHPNREEAFF. In nucleotides, the CDR3 is TGTGCTAGTGGTTTGGTACCCCACCCCAACCGGGAGGAAGCTTTCTTT.

The table lists this clonotype with a few counts. This rearrangement joins TRBV27 to TRBJ2-5; 11 bases are a match to TRBD2. Germline V CDR1 and CDR2: MNHEY, SMNVEV (reference sequence). The ends lost 6 bases at V and 4 bases at J; junction bases unmatched: 4. The CDR3 spans 14 residues. As DNA, the CDR3 is TGTGCCAGCAGCTGGCTAGCGGGGGGAGAGACCCAGTACTTC. Its translation is CASSWLAGGETQYF.

Turning to this clonotype: At one boundary the junction diverges from the germline segment, which might be a read error. This chain links TRBV28 with TRBJ2-1; 7 bases line up with TRBD1. The CDR3 sequence is 12 residues long. CDR1 and CDR2 (germline): MDHEN, SYDVKM. The CDR3 is CTSAIGTVSWFF. The CDR3 nucleotides are TGTACCAGCGCCATCGGGACAGTTTCATGGTTCTTC.

The chain couples TRBV14 to TRBJ1-1; 9 positions match TRBD1. The junction had 10 bases not matched to a gene; V was cut back by 4 bases and J by 4 bases. The germline gives CDR1 SGHDN, CDR2 FVKESK. The CDR3 runs 16 residues. CDR3 sequence (DNA): TGTGCCAGCAGCCCGACAGGGGGGAAGGAAGGCACTGAAGCTTTCTTT. Encoded protein: CASSPTGGKEGTEAFF. The whole variable domain, remainder taken from reference TRBV14 and TRBJ1-1, is EAGVTQFPSHSVIEKGQTVTLRCDPISGHDNLYWYRRVMGKEIKFLLHFVKESKQDESGMPNNRFLAERTGGTYSTLKVQPAELEDSGVYFCASSPTGGKEGTEAFFGQGTRLTVV.

This clonotype has ten or more counts. The chain joins TRBV7-2 to TRBJ2-1; either TRBD1 or TRBD2 may supply D (5 bases each). The length of the CDR3 is 12 residues. Looked up from germline, CDR1 is SGHTA and CDR2 is FQGNSA. The germline V and J ends were trimmed by 5 bases and 10 bases, with 12 bases remaining between them. The DNA of the CDR3 is TGTGCCAGCAGCGGACCGGGACCGGAGCAGTTCTTC. Protein product: CASSGPGPEQFF.

This clonotype was picked up many times. V gene TRBV10-2 combines with J gene TRBJ1-1, with 9 bases identical to TRBD1. The V and J ends lost 3 bases and 5 bases, in that order; junction bases with no gene match: 4. Germline values: CDR1 WSHSY, CDR2 SAAADI. The CDR3 has 14 amino acids. The CDR3 protein is CASSEQGAGTEAFF. CDR3 DNA: TGCGCCAGCAGTGAACAGGGGGCAGGGACTGAAGCTTTCTTT.

This clonotype was seen only a few times. The chain is built from TRBV4-1 and TRBJ2-2, with 14 bases fitting TRBD2. The V segment lost 4 bases and the J segment 1 base; nucleotides outside the gene matches: 5. There are 18 residues in the CDR3. Germline CDR1 MGHRA, CDR2 YSYEKL. Here the CDR3 DNA reads TGCGCCAGCAGCCTCCTCGGACTAGCGGGGGGGAACACCGGGGAGCTGTTTTTT. Its translation: CASSLLGLAGGNTGELFF.